This TCR beta chain is drawn from a study of cytomegalovirus exposure and HLA in healthy donors (dated by TCRdb to 2015 to 2018). For context, the study as a whole: In an earlier analysis of 587 of the donors, 250 to 350 Gb of sequence data and 90 million to 120 million unique TCR beta sequences from about 180 million T cells were reported. The T cell repertoires of roughly 660 subjects were profiled by immunosequencing and related to cytomegalovirus serostatus. About 320 gigabases of sequencing data and around 87 million unique TCR sequences were included in an early release covering under 650 HLA-typed donors. Alongside the repertoire data, information on donor age, sex, ethnicity and CMV serostatus was compiled. Among the roughly 370 genotyped donors, approximately 81% belonged to the genetic ancestry cluster associated with self-reported Caucasian donors. On average, around 200,000 unique TCR beta nucleotide sequences were sequenced per donor among a few hundred genotyped donors of the cohort, with roughly a sixth of those sequences being non-productive. In addition to the first cohort of roughly 670 subjects, a separate validation cohort of approximately 130 different subjects was used. The number of typed donors differed by locus: about 620-630 for A, B, C, DRB1 and DQB1; some 540 for DQA1; 600 to 610 for DPA1; and about 450 for DPB1. Rather than using new phenotypic data, the later analysis identified candidate immune exposures from TCR beta sequences and from how often those sequences occurred across donors. The study aimed to test whether cataloging public T cell receptors could reveal signatures of past pathogen exposure. To decide whether each TCR beta V gene segment behaved as functional or pseudogenic, an earlier analysis of approximately 600 of the donors relied on high-throughput TCR beta sequencing. Because of strong linkage in the cohort, roughly 5 DR-DQ haplotypes were treated as single units for association and clustering. All discovery cohort repertoires had been generated using a single sequencing platform. Both class I and class II loci were covered by HLA typing, at four-digit resolution. A later analysis re-examined previously published TCR beta repertoires from 610 or so donors and added high-resolution HLA genotyping to investigate patterns of TCR occurrence. To predict cytomegalovirus infection status, the study combined high-throughput TCR immunosequencing, statistical association of individual TCRs with disease status, and machine learning. In a later genetic analysis, genome-wide SNP genotypes for about three fifths of the roughly 670 donors were used, and that subset was treated as a discovery cohort. Overall results and qualifications from the work: HLA typing was unavailable for some donors at each locus, so association tests used only the typed subset. Across donors, most TCR sequences were observed very rarely, whereas some public TCRs were present in many individuals. When HLA alleles, especially DR and DQ, strongly co-occurred, attributing TCR associations to individual alleles was difficult. An association between a missense DCLRE1C variant and V-gene and J-gene trimming of TCR beta chains was found in a later genetic analysis and replicated in an independent cohort. Linkage disequilibrium might explain the correlated functional status among segregating V segments, but an unknown experimental factor could not be excluded. Because counts were too low, roughly 18 rarely observed V segments, including chromosome 9 orphons, were left out of the earlier analysis of some 600 of the donors. According to a later genetic analysis, donors in an Asian-associated ancestry cluster had fewer N-insertions in productive TCRs than the approximately 630-donor mean. An earlier analysis of 587 of the donors showed that most TCR beta V segments appeared in productive rearrangements either about 90% or about 30% of the time, which broadly matched IMGT annotations. Only TCR beta chains were sequenced in this cohort, and the absence of alpha or paired-chain data limited detectable features. A group of highly shared sequence variants was considered likely to be a technical artifact of the sequencing pipeline. The authors suggested that the approach could potentially be generalized to other disease states and immunological phenotypes. A further reported finding was that TCR beta sequences accurately predicted the HLA-A and HLA-B alleles for most subjects in the first cohort. The classifier was reported to diagnose cytomegalovirus status with high specificity and sensitivity in both the original cohort and the validation cohort. At a false discovery rate of 0.05, a later analysis linked 15,000 to 20,000 TCR beta sequences to specific HLA alleles. The only immune exposure information available for the cohort was CMV serostatus. According to a later analysis, TCR association rates differed among HLA loci, with DRB1 alleles showing the most associated TCRs and HLA-C alleles showing the fewest. A later analysis found that most CMV-associated TCR beta chains appeared HLA-restricted, with HLA associations seemingly driven largely by CMV exposure. A later analysis found that HLA-associated TCR beta chains were more clonally expanded and had lower generation probabilities than equally common non-associated chains. In the study, about 150 TCR beta chains were listed as associated with cytomegalovirus. A few of the identified cytomegalovirus-associated TCR beta chains were confirmed in vitro to be specific for cytomegalovirus antigens. The 87-base-pair reads could not distinguish some IMGT-functional V segments, including TRBV6-2 and TRBV6-3, so those segments were excluded. Presence/absence analyses assumed roughly uniform sequencing depth across donors, an assumption that may not hold. In a later analysis, several top co-occurrence clusters were reported to appear linked to parvovirus B19, influenza, CMV and Epstein-Barr virus.

The junction shows trimming of 1 base on V and 3 bases on J, plus 7 bases between the germline ends. CDR1 and CDR2, per the germline V gene, are MNHNS and SASEGT. The CDR3 measures 13 amino acids from cysteine to phenylalanine. CDR3 DNA is the only sequence kept; it has 39 bases, read in frame from the first base. This clone was recorded only once. No antigen is known for it. No much larger clonotype is one base removed from it; base qualities were not supplied. The cohort comprised 670 or so healthy bone marrow donors. All cohort members were sampled while nominally healthy, although unrecorded immune exposures were likely present. The donor tested CMV seropositive and was one of the 289 seropositive cohort members. A peripheral blood sample was collected from each donor, and TCR beta sequencing was performed on peripheral blood mononuclear cells. Genomic DNA was extracted from the blood cell samples with the Qiagen DNeasy Blood Extraction Kit.

Libraries came from the immunoSEQ multiplex PCR assay. For the multiplex PCR, a mixture combining 60 forward primers for TCR Vbeta segments and 13 reverse primers for TCR Jbeta segments was used. The CDR3 region of rearranged TCR beta genes was amplified from genomic DNA by a multiplex PCR assay. On the Illumina HiSeq System, the amplified TCR beta libraries were sequenced as 87-base-pair reads. From the authors' description of their analysis: A later analysis tallied about 77 million unique TCR beta chains across the 660 or so repertoires, and about 10 million of those chains were shared by two or more donors. Raw reads were error-corrected and collapsed into unique sequences with a nearest-neighbor algorithm that merged closely related sequences to remove PCR and sequencing errors. Alignment of CDR3 sequences to IMGT reference sequences was used to assign V, D and J gene segments. For a sequence to be retained, a match of at least six nucleotides was required to both a V gene segment and a J gene segment. A rearrangement counted as productive if the CDR3 had no stop codons and remained in frame with V and J, and every other rearrangement counted as non-productive. Following IMGT convention, CDR3 was defined as the stretch from the second conserved V-encoded cysteine up to the conserved J-encoded phenylalanine. In an earlier analysis of just under 600 of the donors, sequences lacking an unambiguous match to a single V gene segment were excluded. An earlier analysis of several hundred of the donors called V segments functional above 56.7% productive rearrangements and segregating when the between-donor standard deviation exceeded 5%. To diagnose cytomegalovirus status from the catalog of TCR beta chain sequences, a statistical classification framework was built. V and J gene assignment, in a later analysis, came from comparing TCR nucleotide sequences with IMGT/GENE-DB human TR gene sequences. A later analysis assigned CDR3 sequences and most-parsimonious VDJ recombination scenarios with the TCRdist pipeline. In a later analysis, each TCR beta chain was defined by its CDR3 amino acid sequence together with its V-gene family, and reads lacking a unique V-gene family were excluded. As a way to deal with suspected cross-contamination and a sequencing artifact, a later analysis dropped under 600 nucleotide sequences that were highly shared and had low generation probability. A later analysis calculated a clonal expansion index for each public chain from normalized within-repertoire ranks of inferred template counts. A later analysis computed generation probabilities with a VDJ recombination model fitted to out-of-frame rearrangements, and checked the results against IGoR. Hypergeometric tests were used in a later analysis to score TCR-TCR, TCR-HLA and TCR-CMV co-occurrence, with a repertoire-size bias correction applied to the TCR pairs. False discovery rates were estimated in a later analysis by permuting HLA or CMV assignments 20 times. In a later analysis, co-occurring TCRs were grouped with DBSCAN, and TCRdist sequence similarity was added when clustering was performed within HLA-allele-positive subsets. For co-occurrence clustering, repertoires with fewer than 30,000 or more than 120,000 public chains were excluded, along with roughly five repertoires with anomalous nucleotide sharing. As stored in TCRdb, this immuneACCESS dataset retains in-frame rearrangements with V and J assigned. A fraction of the clones does not appear; measured against another copy, unresolved V genes explain less than half of the discrepancy, and the remainder lacks a known reason. V and J calls and clone size are copied from that table; D and trimming were computed from the DNA. For this sample there are about 100,000 clones; around three quarters appear just once. Around 3.8% of the sample rests with the top ten.

The specimen was PBMCs. The V and J segments used are TRBV6-1 and TRBJ2-7; TRBD1 might be the D gene, on 6 matching bases. This sequence was found in a woman between 50 and 59 years old in good health and CMV-seropositive. The nucleotide sequence reads as follows: TGTGCCAGCAGTGAAGGGACAGTCTACGAGCAGTACTTC. This is translated as CASSEGTVYEQYF.